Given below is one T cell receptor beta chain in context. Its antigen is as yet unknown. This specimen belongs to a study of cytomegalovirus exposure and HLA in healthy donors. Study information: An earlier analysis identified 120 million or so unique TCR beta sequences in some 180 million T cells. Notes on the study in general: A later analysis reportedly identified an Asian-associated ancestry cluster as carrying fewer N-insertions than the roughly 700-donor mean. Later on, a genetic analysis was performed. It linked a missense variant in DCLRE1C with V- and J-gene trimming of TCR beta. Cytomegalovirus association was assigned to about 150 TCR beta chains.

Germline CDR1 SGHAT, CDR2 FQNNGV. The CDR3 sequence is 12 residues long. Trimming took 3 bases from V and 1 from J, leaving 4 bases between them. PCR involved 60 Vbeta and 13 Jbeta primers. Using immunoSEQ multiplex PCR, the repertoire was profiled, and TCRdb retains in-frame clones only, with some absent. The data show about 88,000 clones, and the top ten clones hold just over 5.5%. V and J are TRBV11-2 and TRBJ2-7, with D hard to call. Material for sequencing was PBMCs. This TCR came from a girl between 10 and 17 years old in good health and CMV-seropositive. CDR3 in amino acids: CASSFGSYEQYV. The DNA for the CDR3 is TGTGCCAGCAGCTTCGGGTCCTACGAGCAGTACGTC.